The following is a T cell receptor beta chain sequence with its context. As originally analysed: Estimation of nucleated cell counts relied on the amplification of reference gene primers. This table comes from immunoSEQ multiplex PCR, and its TCRdb copy is limited to in-frame clones, with some not included. The V and J calls and clone size were taken over from that table, and D and trimming were inferred from the DNA. Counted here are some 140,000 clones, 91% occurring once; the ten biggest clones make up approximately 0.59%. The data were obtained in a study of blood T cell repertoires in COVID-19. Overall study context: COVID-19 samples, acute and convalescent, were from the United States, Italy and Spain.

Germline V gene sequence: CDR1 GTSNPN, CDR2 SVGIG (reference sequence). The CDR3 spans 13 residues. The V gene lost 1 base and the J gene lost 0 bases, with 6 bases spanning the gap. The chain combines TRBV30 with TRBJ1-1; weak D call: TRBD1 (5 bases). Sequencing was carried out using peripheral blood. This TCR came from a man over 45 with acute or convalescent COVID-19. CDR3 amino acids: CAWSGQLNTEAFF. DNA of the CDR3: TGTGCCTGGAGTGGACAGCTGAACACTGAAGCTTTCTTT.